These T cell receptor beta chains were read from a single sample in a study of blood T cell repertoires in COVID-19. Assay: immunoSEQ multiplex PCR; the TCRdb copy retains only in-frame clones and omits some. Of around 700,000 clones in the sample, 75% to 90% were seen once. Sequenced: peripheral blood. These receptor sequences come from a woman under 30 with acute or convalescent COVID-19. Each CDR3 is given with its conserved first and last residue. The D gene is left open where the match is weak. Clone size is given for some rows only: seen once, a few or many times, or a class if the clone is expanded.

J gene,V gene,clone size,D gene,CDR3 protein,CDR3 DNA
TRBJ2-5,TRBV25-1,once,NA,CASSEYRVSGETQYF,TGTGCCAGCAGTGAATACAGGGTCTCGGGAGAGACCCAGTACTTC
TRBJ2-7,TRBV2,few,TRBD2,CASSPAGISYEQYF,TGTGCCAGCAGTCCAGCGGGGATATCCTACGAGCAGTACTTC
TRBJ1-2,TRBV9,NA,TRBD1,CASSGQGFDYGYTF,TGTGCCAGCAGCGGACAGGGTTTTGACTATGGCTACACCTTC
TRBJ1-5,TRBV4-3,NA,NA,CASSQEAGLNQPQHF,TGCGCCAGCAGCCAAGAGGCAGGGCTCAATCAGCCCCAGCATTTT
TRBJ2-2,TRBV27,NA,TRBD1,CASSLEGAGGAGELFF,TGTGCCAGCAGTTTAGAGGGAGCAGGGGGCGCCGGGGAGCTGTTTTTT
TRBJ1-2,TRBV5-1,few,NA,CASSEQQGVNYGYTF,TGCGCCAGCAGCGAACAACAGGGAGTAAACTATGGCTACACCTTC
TRBJ1-5,TRBV6-1,few,NA,CASSEQAGSNQPQHF,TGTGCCAGCAGTGAACAGGCGGGAAGCAATCAGCCCCAGCATTTT
TRBJ2-2,TRBV5-4,NA,NA,CAGEGDTGELFF,TGTGCAGGAGAGGGAGACACCGGGGAGCTGTTTTTT
TRBJ1-2,TRBV11-3,few,NA,CASSLARGLKDYGYTF,TGTGCCAGCAGCTTAGCCCGCGGGTTGAAAGACTATGGCTACACCTTC
TRBJ2-2,TRBV2,NA,NA,CATRRGENTGELFF,TGTGCCACCCGGCGGGGCGAGAACACCGGGGAGCTGTTTTTT
TRBJ1-5,TRBV27,NA,TRBD1,CASSRDRGQQPQHF,TGTGCCAGCAGTCGGGACAGGGGGCAGCAGCCCCAGCATTTT
TRBJ2-1,TRBV30,NA,NA,CAWSVGAGGLNEQFF,TGTGCCTGGAGTGTGGGGGCAGGGGGACTCAATGAGCAGTTCTTC
TRBJ2-7,TRBV7-8,NA,TRBD2,CASSLVSSGSYEQYF,TGTGCCAGCAGCTTAGTGTCTAGCGGATCCTACGAGCAGTACTTC
TRBJ2-3,TRBV27,NA,NA,CASSFGLLTDTQYF,TGTGCCAGCAGTTTCGGACTGCTCACAGATACGCAGTATTTT
TRBJ1-4,TRBV5-1,NA,TRBD1,CASSRTGGASNEKLFF,TGCGCCAGCAGCCGGACAGGGGGCGCATCTAATGAAAAACTGTTTTTT
TRBJ1-2,TRBV6-5,NA,TRBD1,CASSPGQGALSYTF,TGTGCCAGCAGTCCGGGACAGGGGGCCCTTAGCTACACCTTC
TRBJ1-2,TRBV7-2,NA,NA,CASSLGDGSHDYTF,TGTGCCAGCAGCTTGGGAGACGGTTCACATGACTACACCTTC
TRBJ1-6,TRBV15,NA,NA,CATSRDYQGRSYNSPLHF,TGTGCCACCAGCAGAGATTACCAGGGGAGATCCTATAATTCACCCCTCCACTTT
TRBJ2-1,TRBV3-1/TRBV3-2,NA,NA,CASSHTRGQGEFF,TGTGCCAGCAGCCATACGCGGGGGCAGGGCGAGTTCTTC
TRBJ2-3,TRBV19,NA,NA,CATTSLGGASTDTQYF,TGTGCCACCACCAGCTTAGGCGGGGCTAGCACAGATACGCAGTATTTT
TRBJ2-3,TRBV27,NA,NA,CASSPSGDTQYF,TGTGCCAGCAGCCCGAGTGGAGATACGCAGTATTTT
TRBJ1-1,TRBV18,once,NA,CASSPRDSMNTEAFF,TGTGCCAGCTCACCACGAGACAGCATGAACACTGAAGCTTTCTTT
TRBJ1-4,TRBV11-2,NA,NA,CASSFTGLNHPATNEKLFF,TGTGCCAGCAGCTTTACGGGACTGAACCATCCCGCAACTAATGAAAAACTGTTTTTT
TRBJ1-4,TRBV25-1,NA,NA,CASSEPGTRNEKLFF,TGTGCCAGCAGTGAACCGGGGACAAGAAATGAAAAACTGTTTTTT
TRBJ1-5,TRBV19,NA,TRBD1,CASTYYRGSNQPQHF,TGTGCCAGTACGTATTACAGGGGTAGCAATCAGCCCCAGCATTTT
TRBJ1-5,TRBV18,NA,NA,CASSPGQGGNQPQHF,TGTGCCAGCTCACCGGGGCAGGGTGGCAATCAGCCCCAGCATTTT
TRBJ2-3,TRBV24-1,NA,NA,CATSDRQRANTQYF,TGTGCCACCAGTGACAGACAGCGCGCCAATACGCAGTATTTT
TRBJ1-2,TRBV3-1/TRBV3-2,NA,TRBD1,CASSQLTGGDGYTF,TGTGCCAGCAGCCAATTGACAGGGGGCGATGGCTACACCTTC
TRBJ1-1,TRBV4-3,NA,NA,CASSQEARWGGIPIGDTEAFF,TGCGCCAGCAGCCAAGAGGCCCGATGGGGGGGTATACCGATCGGGGACACTGAAGCTTTCTTT
TRBJ2-7,TRBV2,NA,NA,CASSEGRLYEQYF,TGTGCCAGCAGTGAGGGCAGGCTCTACGAGCAGTACTTC
TRBJ1-1,TRBV29-1,NA,NA,CSGLLNTEAFF,TGCAGCGGGCTCTTGAACACTGAAGCTTTCTTT
TRBJ1-2,TRBV7-9,NA,TRBD1,CASSLGDRGYTF,TGTGCCAGCAGCTTGGGGGACAGAGGCTACACCTTC
TRBJ2-7,TRBV5-3,NA,TRBD1,CASDRDRITYEQYF,TGTGCCAGCGATAGGGACAGAATTACCTACGAGCAGTACTTC
TRBJ1-2,TRBV10-1,NA,NA,CATWRDGSLYGYTF,TGCGCCACGTGGAGGGACGGGAGTCTTTATGGCTACACCTTC
TRBJ1-1,TRBV27,NA,NA,CASSFETGLSNTEAFF,TGTGCCAGCAGTTTCGAAACAGGGTTGTCGAACACTGAAGCTTTCTTT
TRBJ2-2,TRBV14,NA,TRBD2,CASRPGTTNTGELFF,TGTGCCAGCAGGCCCGGGACTACTAACACCGGGGAGCTGTTTTTT
TRBJ1-4,TRBV2,NA,NA,CASSEAEAYLEKLFF,TGTGCCAGCAGTGAGGCGGAGGCCTACCTTGAAAAACTGTTTTTT
TRBJ1-1,TRBV18,once,NA,CASSNQEGDTEAFF,TGTGCCAGCTCCAACCAGGAAGGGGACACTGAAGCTTTCTTT
TRBJ1-2,TRBV5-1,NA,NA,CASSPRGDNYGYTF,TGCGCCAGCAGCCCCAGGGGAGATAACTATGGCTACACCTTC
TRBJ1-3,TRBV19,NA,NA,CASSLTAAGNTIYF,TGTGCCAGTAGTTTGACAGCTGCTGGAAACACCATATATTTT
TRBJ1-2,TRBV19,NA,NA,CASSIDWQKALNYGYTF,TGTGCCAGTAGTATAGACTGGCAAAAAGCGCTCAACTATGGCTACACCTTC
TRBJ1-2,TRBV6-5,NA,TRBD1,CASRGDRATNYGYTF,TGTGCCAGCAGGGGTGACAGGGCCACAAACTATGGCTACACCTTC
TRBJ1-2,TRBV18,NA,NA,CASSHTDSNYGYTF,TGTGCCAGCTCACATACGGACAGCAACTATGGCTACACCTTC
TRBJ1-3,TRBV18,NA,TRBD1,CASSPGQGTASGNTIYF,TGTGCCAGCTCACCGGGACAGGGAACGGCCTCTGGAAACACCATATATTTT
TRBJ2-7,TRBV27,NA,TRBD1,CASSRTGPYEQYF,TGTGCCAGCAGTAGGACAGGACCCTACGAGCAGTACTTC
TRBJ2-1,TRBV7-2,NA,NA,CASSSNGQTYNEQFF,TGTGCCAGCAGCTCAAATGGACAGACTTACAATGAGCAGTTCTTC
TRBJ1-2,TRBV4-3,NA,TRBD1,CASSQDRTNYGYTF,TGCGCCAGCAGCCAGGACAGGACTAACTATGGCTACACCTTC
TRBJ2-1,TRBV9,NA,TRBD2,CASSGPLGGSSYNEQFF,TGTGCCAGCAGCGGTCCACTGGGGGGGAGCTCCTACAATGAGCAGTTCTTC
TRBJ2-3,TRBV7-3,once,TRBD2,CASSSTTSGWHRTDTQYF,TGTGCCAGCAGTTCCACGACTAGCGGGTGGCACCGCACAGATACGCAGTATTTT
TRBJ2-3,TRBV5-4,NA,NA,CASSLALSLGGTDTQYF,TGTGCCAGCAGCTTGGCCCTTAGCCTGGGGGGAACAGATACGCAGTATTTT